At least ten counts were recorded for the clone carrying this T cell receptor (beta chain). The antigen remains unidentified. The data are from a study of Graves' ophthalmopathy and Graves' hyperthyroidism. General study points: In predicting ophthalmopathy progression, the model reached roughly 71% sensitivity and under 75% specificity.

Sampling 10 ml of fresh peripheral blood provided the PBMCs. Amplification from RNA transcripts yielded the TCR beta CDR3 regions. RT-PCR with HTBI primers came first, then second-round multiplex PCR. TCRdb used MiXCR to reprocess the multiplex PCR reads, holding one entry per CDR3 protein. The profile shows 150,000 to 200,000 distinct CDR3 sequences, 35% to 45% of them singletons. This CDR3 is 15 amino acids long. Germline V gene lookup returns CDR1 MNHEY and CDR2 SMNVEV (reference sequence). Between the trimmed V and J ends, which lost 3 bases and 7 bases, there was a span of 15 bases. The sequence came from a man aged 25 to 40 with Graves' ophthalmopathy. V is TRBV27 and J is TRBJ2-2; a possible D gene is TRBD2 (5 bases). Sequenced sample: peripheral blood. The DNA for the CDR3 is TGTGCCAGCAGTTTCGCCTCAGAGGGTTTCGGGGAGCTGTTTTTT. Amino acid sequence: CASSFASEGFGELFF.